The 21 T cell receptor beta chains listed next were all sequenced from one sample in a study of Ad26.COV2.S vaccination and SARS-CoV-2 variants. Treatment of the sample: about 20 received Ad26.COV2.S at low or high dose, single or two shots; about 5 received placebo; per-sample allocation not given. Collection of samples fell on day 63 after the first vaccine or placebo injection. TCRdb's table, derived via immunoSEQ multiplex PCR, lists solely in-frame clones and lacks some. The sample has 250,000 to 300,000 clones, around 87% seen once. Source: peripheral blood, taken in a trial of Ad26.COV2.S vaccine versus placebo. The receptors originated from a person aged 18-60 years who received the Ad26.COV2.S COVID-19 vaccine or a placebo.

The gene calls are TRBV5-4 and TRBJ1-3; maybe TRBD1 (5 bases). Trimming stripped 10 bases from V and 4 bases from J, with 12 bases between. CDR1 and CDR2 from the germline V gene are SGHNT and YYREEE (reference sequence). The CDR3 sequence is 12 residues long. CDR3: CAAQDFGNTIYF. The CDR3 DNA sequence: TGTGCCGCACAGGATTTCGGAAACACCATATATTTT.

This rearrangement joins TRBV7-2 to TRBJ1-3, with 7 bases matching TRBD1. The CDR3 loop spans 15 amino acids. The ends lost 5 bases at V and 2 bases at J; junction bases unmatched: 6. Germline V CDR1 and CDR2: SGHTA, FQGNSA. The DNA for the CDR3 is TGTGCCAGCAGCACCCAAGACAGGGCTGGAAACACCATATATTTT. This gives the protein CASSTQDRAGNTIYF.

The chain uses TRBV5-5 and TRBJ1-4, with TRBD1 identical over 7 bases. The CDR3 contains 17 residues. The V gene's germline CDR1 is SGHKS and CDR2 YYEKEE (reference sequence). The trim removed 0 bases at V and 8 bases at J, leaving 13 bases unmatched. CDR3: CASSLGATGVPGEKLFF. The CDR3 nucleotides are TGTGCCAGCAGCTTGGGGGCTACAGGGGTCCCAGGCGAAAAACTGTTTTTT.

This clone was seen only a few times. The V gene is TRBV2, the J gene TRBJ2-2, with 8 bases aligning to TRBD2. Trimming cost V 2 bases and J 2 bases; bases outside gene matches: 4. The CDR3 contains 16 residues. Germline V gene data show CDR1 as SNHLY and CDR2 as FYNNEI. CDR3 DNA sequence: TGTGCCAGCAGTGAACGGGGGGGCCTAAACACCGGGGAGCTGTTTTTT. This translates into CASSERGGLNTGELFF.

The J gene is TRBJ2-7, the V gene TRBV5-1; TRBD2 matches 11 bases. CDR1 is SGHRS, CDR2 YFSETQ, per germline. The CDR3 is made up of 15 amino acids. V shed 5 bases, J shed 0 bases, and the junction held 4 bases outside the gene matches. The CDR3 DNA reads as TGCGCCAGCAGTGTTACTAGCGGGGGCTCCTACGAGCAGTACTTC. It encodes CASSVTSGGSYEQYF.

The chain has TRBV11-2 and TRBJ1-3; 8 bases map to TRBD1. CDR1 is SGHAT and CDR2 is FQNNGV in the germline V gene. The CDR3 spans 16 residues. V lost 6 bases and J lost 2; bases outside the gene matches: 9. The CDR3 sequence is CASRFSQGAAGNTIYF. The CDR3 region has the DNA TGTGCCAGCAGGTTTAGTCAGGGGGCGGCTGGAAACACCATATATTTT.

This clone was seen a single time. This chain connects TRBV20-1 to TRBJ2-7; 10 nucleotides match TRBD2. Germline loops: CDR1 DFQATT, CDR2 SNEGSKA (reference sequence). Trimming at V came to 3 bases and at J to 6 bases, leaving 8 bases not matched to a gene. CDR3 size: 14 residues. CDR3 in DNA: TGCAGTGCTAGTGGGTCTAGCGGGAGAAGCGAGCAGTACTTC. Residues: CSASGSSGRSEQYF.

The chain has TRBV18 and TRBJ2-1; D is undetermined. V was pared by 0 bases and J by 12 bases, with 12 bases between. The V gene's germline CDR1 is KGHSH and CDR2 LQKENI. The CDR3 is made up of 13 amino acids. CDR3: CASSPPAAVGQFF. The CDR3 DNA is TGTGCCAGCTCACCACCGGCGGCAGTTGGGCAGTTCTTC.

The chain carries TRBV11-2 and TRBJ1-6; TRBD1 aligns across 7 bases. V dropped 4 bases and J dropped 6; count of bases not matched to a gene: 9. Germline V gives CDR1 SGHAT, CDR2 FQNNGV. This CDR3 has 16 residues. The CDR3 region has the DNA TGTGCCAGCAGCTCCCCCCCGGGACAGATTAATTCACCCCTCCACTTT. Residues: CASSSPPGQINSPLHF.

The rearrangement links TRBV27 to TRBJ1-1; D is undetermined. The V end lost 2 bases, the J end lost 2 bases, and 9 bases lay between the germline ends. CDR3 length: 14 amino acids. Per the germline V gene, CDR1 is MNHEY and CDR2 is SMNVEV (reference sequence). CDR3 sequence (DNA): TGTGCCAGCAGTTTAAATAAGGGTAACACTGAAGCTTTCTTT. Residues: CASSLNKGNTEAFF.

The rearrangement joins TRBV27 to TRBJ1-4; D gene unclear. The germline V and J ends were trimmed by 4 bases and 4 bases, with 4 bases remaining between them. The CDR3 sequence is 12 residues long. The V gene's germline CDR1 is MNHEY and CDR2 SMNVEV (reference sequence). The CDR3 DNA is TGTGCCAGCAGTTCGATTAATGAAAAACTGTTTTTT. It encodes CASSSINEKLFF.

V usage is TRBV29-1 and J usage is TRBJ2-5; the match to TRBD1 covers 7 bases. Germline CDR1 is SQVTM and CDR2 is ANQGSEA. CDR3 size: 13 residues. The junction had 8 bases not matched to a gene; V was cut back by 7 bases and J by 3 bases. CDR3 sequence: CSAATGAEETQYF. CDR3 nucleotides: TGCAGCGCAGCCACAGGGGCGGAAGAGACCCAGTACTTC.

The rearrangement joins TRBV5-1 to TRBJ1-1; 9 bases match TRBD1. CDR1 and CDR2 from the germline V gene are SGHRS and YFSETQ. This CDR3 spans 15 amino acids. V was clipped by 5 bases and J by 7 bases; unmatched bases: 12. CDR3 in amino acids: CASSTGTGRESEAFF. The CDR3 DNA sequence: TGCGCCAGCAGTACCGGGACAGGGAGGGAGAGTGAAGCTTTCTTT.

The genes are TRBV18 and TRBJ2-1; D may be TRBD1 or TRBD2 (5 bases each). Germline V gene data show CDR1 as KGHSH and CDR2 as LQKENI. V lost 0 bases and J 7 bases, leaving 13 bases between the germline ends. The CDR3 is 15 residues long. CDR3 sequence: CASSPPRGPINEQFF. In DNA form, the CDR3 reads TGTGCCAGCTCACCACCGAGGGGCCCCATAAATGAGCAGTTCTTC.

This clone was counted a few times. Here the CDR3 DNA reads TGTGCCAGCCGCGGAGACACAGTCTCTGGAAACACCATATATTTT. It yields the protein CASRGDTVSGNTIYF. The chain joins TRBV7-9 to TRBJ1-3; D is unresolved. The CDR3 consists of 15 residues. V was pared by 8 bases and J by 0 bases, with 14 bases between. Germline V gene sequence: CDR1 SEHNR, CDR2 FQNEAQ (reference sequence).

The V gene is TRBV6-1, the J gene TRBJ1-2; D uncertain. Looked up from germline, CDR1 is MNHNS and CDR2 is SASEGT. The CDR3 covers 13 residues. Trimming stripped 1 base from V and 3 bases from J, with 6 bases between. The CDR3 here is CASSEGVDYGYTF. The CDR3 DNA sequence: TGTGCCAGCAGTGAAGGGGTCGACTATGGCTACACCTTC.

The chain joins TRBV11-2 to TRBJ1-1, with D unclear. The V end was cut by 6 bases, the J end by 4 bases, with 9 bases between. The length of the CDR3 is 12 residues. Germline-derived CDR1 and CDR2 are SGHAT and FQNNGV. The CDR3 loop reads CASSYGVTEAFF. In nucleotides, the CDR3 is TGTGCCAGCAGTTACGGAGTCACTGAAGCTTTCTTT.

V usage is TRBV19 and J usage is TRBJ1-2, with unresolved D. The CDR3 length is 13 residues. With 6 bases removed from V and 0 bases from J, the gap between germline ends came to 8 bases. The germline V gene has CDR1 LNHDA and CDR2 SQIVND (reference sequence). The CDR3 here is CASRLDPNYGYTF. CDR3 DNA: TGTGCCAGTAGGTTAGACCCTAACTATGGCTACACCTTC. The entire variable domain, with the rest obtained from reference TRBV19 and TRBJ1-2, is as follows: DGGITQSPKYLFRKEGQNVTLSCEQNLNHDAMYWYRQDPGQGLRLIYYSQIVNDFQKGDIAEGYSVSREKKESFPLTVTSAQKNPTAFYLCASRLDPNYGYTFGSGTRLTVV.

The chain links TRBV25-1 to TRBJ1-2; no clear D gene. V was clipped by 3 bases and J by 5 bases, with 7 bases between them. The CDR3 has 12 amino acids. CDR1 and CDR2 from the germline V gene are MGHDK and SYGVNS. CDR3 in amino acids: CASSDRHYGYTF. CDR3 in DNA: TGTGCCAGCAGTGACCGACATTATGGCTACACCTTC.

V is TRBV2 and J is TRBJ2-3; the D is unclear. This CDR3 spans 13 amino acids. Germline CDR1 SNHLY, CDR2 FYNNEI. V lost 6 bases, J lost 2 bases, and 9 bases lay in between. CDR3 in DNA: TGTGCCAGCAGCCCCCTCCCCACAGATACGCAGTATTTT. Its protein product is CASSPLPTDTQYF. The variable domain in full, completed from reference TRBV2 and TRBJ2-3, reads EPEVTQTPSHQVTQMGQEVILRCVPISNHLYFYWYRQILGQKVEFLVSFYNNEISEKSEIFDDQFSVERPDGSNFTLKIRSTKLEDSAMYFCASSPLPTDTQYFGPGTRLTVL.

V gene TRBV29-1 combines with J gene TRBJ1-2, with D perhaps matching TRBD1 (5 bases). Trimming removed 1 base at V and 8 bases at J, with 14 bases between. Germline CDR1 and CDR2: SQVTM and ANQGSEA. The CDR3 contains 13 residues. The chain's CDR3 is CSVEVPGPLGYTF. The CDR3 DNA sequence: TGCAGCGTTGAAGTCCCAGGGCCTCTAGGCTACACCTTC.